Shown below are 17 T cell receptor beta chains from a single sample sequenced in a study of blood T cell repertoires in COVID-19. Sequencing was performed with immunoSEQ multiplex PCR; in TCRdb, only in-frame clones are kept and a portion is missing. The sample includes about 190,000 clones, 84% of them seen just once. The specimen was peripheral blood. These receptors were taken from a human donor in a cohort sampled during active COVID-19.

Only a few counts were recorded for this clone. V is TRBV2 and J is TRBJ2-7; tentative D call: TRBD1 (5 bases). The CDR3 has 12 amino acids. The V end lost 6 bases, the J end lost 4 bases, and 10 bases lay between the germline ends. Germline-derived CDR1 and CDR2 are SNHLY and FYNNEI. In nucleotides, the CDR3 is TGTGCCAGCAGCTCGACAGATTACGAGCAGTACTTC. Protein sequence: CASSSTDYEQYF.

This clone was detected once. The chain couples TRBV6-6 to TRBJ2-1; perhaps TRBD2 as D (6 bases). The CDR3 extends over 16 amino acids. The germline CDR1 and CDR2 sequences are MNHNY and SVGAGI (reference sequence). V dropped 2 bases and J dropped 0 bases, with 11 bases sitting between them. CDR3 nucleotides: TGTGCCAGCAGTTACGGAGGGACCCGCTCCTACAATGAGCAGTTCTTC. Its translation: CASSYGGTRSYNEQFF.

For the CDR3, the DNA is TGTGCCACCGTGGACAGGGGCAATTCACCCCTCCACTTT. Protein: CATVDRGNSPLHF. The V gene is TRBV6-6, the J gene TRBJ1-6, with 9 bases matching TRBD1. The V gene end was trimmed by 10 bases and the J gene end by 7 bases; junction bases not matched to a gene: 5. CDR3 length: 13 residues. Germline V lookup: CDR1 MNHNY, CDR2 SVGAGI (reference sequence).

The rearrangement joins TRBV7-2 to TRBJ1-2; 10 bases agree with TRBD1. Germline assignment: CDR1 SGHTA and CDR2 FQGNSA. Trimming took 5 bases from V and 8 from J; bases not matched to a gene: 5. CDR3 length equals 13 residues. CDR3 sequence: CASSPTGGAGYTF. The CDR3 bases are TGTGCCAGCAGCCCGACAGGGGGCGCGGGCTACACCTTC.

V usage is TRBV7-2 and J usage is TRBJ1-1; 7 positions match TRBD1. This CDR3 contains 13 residues. V lost 3 bases to trimming and J lost 11 bases; unmatched junction nucleotides: 9. The germline CDR1 and CDR2 sequences are SGHTA and FQGNSA. CDR3 in amino acids: CASSFLTGWMAFF. CDR3 sequence (DNA): TGTGCCAGCAGCTTTTTGACAGGGTGGATGGCTTTCTTT.

This clone was observed a handful of times. The V and J genes are TRBV15 and TRBJ2-1; D uncertain. Germline CDR1 and CDR2: LNHNV and YYDKDF (reference sequence). This CDR3 comprises 13 residues. V dropped 6 bases and J dropped 0 bases, with 6 bases sitting between them. Written as DNA, the CDR3 is TGTGCCACCAGGCCGAGCTCCTACAATGAGCAGTTCTTC. Its translation is CATRPSSYNEQFF.

The chain employs TRBV18 and TRBJ2-7, with D perhaps TRBD2 (7 bases). Between the trimmed V and J ends, which lost 6 bases and 5 bases, there was a span of 17 bases. The CDR3 covers 14 residues. From germline, CDR1 is KGHSH and CDR2 LQKENI. The CDR3 sequence: CASSRSGGNDEQYF. The CDR3 coding sequence is TGTGCCAGCTCCCGTTCGGGGGGCAACGACGAGCAGTACTTC.

The chain joins TRBV25-1 to TRBJ1-2; 8 positions match TRBD1. V lost 0 bases to trimming and J lost 2 bases; unmatched junction nucleotides: 8. Germline V gene sequence: CDR1 MGHDK, CDR2 SYGVNS. The CDR3 spans 17 residues. This CDR3 reads CASSEYSGGSVNYGYTF. The CDR3 DNA follows: TGTGCCAGCAGTGAATATTCAGGGGGCAGTGTCAACTATGGCTACACCTTC.

This clone was picked up one time. The V and J genes are TRBV6-1 and TRBJ1-2, with D perhaps TRBD1 (5 bases). Germline values: CDR1 MNHNS, CDR2 SASEGT. The CDR3 contains 16 residues. Trimming stripped 0 bases from V and 8 bases from J, with 19 bases between. CDR3 sequence (DNA): TGTGCCAGCAGTGAAGCTCTGTATCAACAGGTGGGAGGCTACACCTTC. It yields the protein CASSEALYQQVGGYTF.

The chain carries TRBV30 and TRBJ2-6; D is unclear. The CDR3 extends over 14 amino acids. Germline lookup yields CDR1 GTSNPN and CDR2 SVGIG (reference sequence). Trimming pared 3 bases from V and 2 bases from J, leaving 8 bases between. CDR3 loop: CAWSAGTGANVLTF. The DNA for the CDR3 is TGTGCCTGGAGCGCAGGCACTGGGGCCAACGTCCTGACTTTC.

The V gene is TRBV6-5, the J gene TRBJ1-5; D gene ambiguous. There are 12 residues in the CDR3. The germline V gene has CDR1 MNHEY and CDR2 SVGAGI. The CDR3 bases are TGTGCAAGTGGAGACAGCAATCAGCCCCAGCATTTT. This sequence encodes CASGDSNQPQHF.

This chain links TRBV28 with TRBJ1-2, with D maybe TRBD1 (6 bases). CDR1 MDHEN and CDR2 SYDVKM come from the germline V gene. The CDR3 loop spans 14 amino acids. V was trimmed by 6 bases and J by 4 bases, leaving 15 bases between them. CDR3 region: CASRYGGRVYGYTF. The CDR3 DNA follows: TGTGCCAGCAGATACGGGGGGCGGGTCTATGGCTACACCTTC.

The chain is built from TRBV11-2 and TRBJ1-1; 8 bases line up with TRBD1. Germline CDR1 and CDR2: SGHAT and FQNNGV. V lost 5 bases and J lost 1; bases outside the gene matches: 0. This CDR3 has 13 amino acids. CDR3 sequence: CASSQGANTEAFF. The CDR3 DNA follows: TGTGCCAGCAGCCAGGGGGCGAACACTGAAGCTTTCTTT.

This clone has more than one count but fewer than ten. The chain joins TRBV11-2 to TRBJ2-3; 7 positions match TRBD2. The CDR3 has 17 amino acids. The ends lost 4 bases at V and 1 base at J; junction bases unmatched: 11. Germline CDR1 reads SGHAT; CDR2 reads FQNNGV. The CDR3 here is CASSSTSREFGTDTQYF. DNA for the CDR3: TGTGCCAGCAGCTCGACATCGCGGGAGTTCGGCACAGATACGCAGTATTTT.

The CDR3: CATSDATSGSLYEQYF. The DNA of the CDR3 is TGTGCCACCAGTGACGCAACTAGCGGGAGTCTCTACGAGCAGTACTTC. The chain joins TRBV24-1 to TRBJ2-7, with 11 bases lining up with TRBD2. Germline loops: CDR1 KGHDR, CDR2 SFDVKD. The length of the CDR3 is 16 residues. V dropped 4 bases and J dropped 3; count of bases not matched to a gene: 7.

The chain joins TRBV18 to TRBJ1-3; D perhaps matches TRBD1 (6 bases). The CDR3 runs to 15 residues. V lost 1 base and J 2 bases, leaving 9 bases between the germline ends. Germline V CDR1 and CDR2: KGHSH, LQKENI. The CDR3: CASSPRNRAGNTIYF. The CDR3 DNA follows: TGTGCCAGCTCACCACGAAACAGGGCTGGAAACACCATATATTTT.

The chain employs TRBV5-1 and TRBJ2-2, with no clear D. The CDR3 sequence is 13 residues long. Germline V gene sequence: CDR1 SGHRS, CDR2 YFSETQ. V shed 8 bases and J shed 0 bases, with 8 bases lying between them. The CDR3 region has the DNA TGCGCCAGTTTCGTCCCGAACACCGGGGAGCTGTTTTTT. Translation: CASFVPNTGELFF.